Below are 22 T cell receptor beta chains sequenced from a single sample in a study of cytomegalovirus exposure and HLA in healthy donors. PCR used 60 Vbeta primers and 13 Jbeta primers. Assay used: immunoSEQ multiplex PCR; TCRdb lists only in-frame clones, some missing. The profile shows under 90,000 clones, over 65% of them singletons. Sequenced: PBMCs. These receptors came from a man over 45 in good health and CMV-seropositive.

The V and J genes are TRBV19 and TRBJ1-1, with D hard to call. Germline V gives CDR1 LNHDA, CDR2 SQIVND (reference sequence). Deletions cut 6 bases from V and 0 bases from J, with 14 bases between. The CDR3 covers 15 residues. The CDR3 loop is CASSVPQAMNTEAFF. The CDR3 DNA sequence: TGTGCCAGTAGCGTCCCCCAGGCGATGAACACTGAAGCTTTCTTT.

The rearrangement links TRBV4-1 to TRBJ2-1; D uncertain. Trimming removed 3 bases at V and 0 bases at J, with 9 bases between. The CDR3 is 15 amino acids. CDR1 and CDR2 (germline): MGHRA, YSYEKL. This CDR3 is CASSHLLNSYNEQFF. For the CDR3, the DNA is TGCGCCAGCAGCCACCTATTAAACTCCTACAATGAGCAGTTCTTC.

In this sample, this clone turned up once. The V gene is TRBV30, the J gene TRBJ1-3; tentatively, D is TRBD1 (6 bases). The CDR3 contains 14 residues. CDR1 and CDR2 from the germline V gene are GTSNPN and SVGIG (reference sequence). V lost 8 bases to trimming and J lost 0 bases, with 14 bases between them. Here the CDR3 DNA reads TGTGCCACTCGACAGGCGTTCTCTGGAAACACCATATATTTT. Its protein is CATRQAFSGNTIYF.

Here the CDR3 DNA reads TGCGCCAGCAGCCAAGAATGGACAGTTTCCTCCTACGAGCAGTACTTC. This translates into CASSQEWTVSSYEQYF. This chain joins TRBV4-3 and TRBJ2-7, with D possibly TRBD1 on 6 matching bases. CDR1 and CDR2 from the germline V gene are LGHNA and YSLEER. V was cut by 0 bases and J by 0 bases, with 12 bases left in between. The CDR3 loop spans 16 amino acids.

This chain links TRBV2 with TRBJ1-5; TRBD1 aligns across 8 bases. CDR3 size: 14 residues. V was pared by 6 bases and J by 3 bases, with 4 bases of the junction left unmatched. Germline CDR1 is SNHLY and CDR2 is FYNNEI. CDR3 in amino acids: CASSGDRINQPQHF. The CDR3 bases are TGTGCCAGCAGCGGGGACAGGATCAATCAGCCCCAGCATTTT.

The chain carries TRBV6-6 and TRBJ1-1; possibly TRBD1 for D (5 bases). This CDR3 comprises 12 residues. V lost 4 bases and J 9 bases, leaving 12 bases between the germline ends. Per germline, CDR1 MNHNY and CDR2 SVGAGI (reference sequence). CDR3 bases: TGTGCCAGCAGTTCAGCGACAGCGCAAGCTTTCTTT. It yields the protein CASSSATAQAFF.

The rearrangement uses TRBV10-3 and TRBJ2-1, with no clear D. Trimming shortened V by 0 bases and J by 2 bases, and 11 bases separated the two germline ends. Germline V gene lookup returns CDR1 ENHRY and CDR2 SYGVKD. This CDR3 has 16 amino acids. The CDR3 DNA sequence: TGTGCCATCAGTGAGTCCCCCCGGGTCCCCTACAATGAGCAGTTCTTC. Residues: CAISESPRVPYNEQFF.

Only a few counts were recorded for this clone. This rearrangement joins TRBV7-9 to TRBJ2-5; the match to TRBD1 covers 9 bases. The V gene's germline CDR1 is SEHNR and CDR2 FQNEAQ (reference sequence). The CDR3 length is 16 residues. J gave up 5 bases and V 6 bases, and 13 bases lay outside the gene matches. The CDR3 region is CASRPNSRDRDETQYF. CDR3 in DNA: TGTGCCAGCAGACCTAACTCACGGGACAGGGATGAGACCCAGTACTTC. Full variable domain (remainder filled in from reference TRBV7-9 and TRBJ2-5): DTGVSQNPRHKITKRGQNVTFRCDPISEHNRLYWYRQTLGQGPEFLTYFQNEAQLEKSRLLSDRFSAERPKGSFSTLEIQRTEQGDSAMYLCASRPNSRDRDETQYFGPGTRLLVL.

The chain joins TRBV5-1 to TRBJ2-3; TRBD1 aligns across 7 bases. The CDR3 is 14 amino acids. CDR1 is SGHRS and CDR2 is YFSETQ in the germline V gene. Trimming cost V 4 bases and J 2 bases; bases outside gene matches: 4. CDR3 nucleotide sequence: TGCGCCAGCAGCCTCACAGGGGTCACAGATACGCAGTATTTT. Amino acids: CASSLTGVTDTQYF.

The DNA of the CDR3 is TGTGCCAGCAGCGCCCGGACAGGGTCAGATACGCAGTATTTT. Translated: CASSARTGSDTQYF. V is TRBV7-2 and J is TRBJ2-3, with TRBD1 matching 8 bases. The germline CDR1 and CDR2 sequences are SGHTA and FQGNSA. This CDR3 region has 14 residues. The trim removed 5 bases at V and 4 bases at J, leaving 5 bases unmatched. The full variable domain, completed using reference TRBV7-2 and TRBJ2-3, is GAGVSQSPSNKVTEKGKDVELRCDPISGHTALYWYRQSLGQGLEFLIYFQGNSAPDKSGLPSDRFSAERTGGSVSTLTIQRTQQEDSAVYLCASSARTGSDTQYFGPGTRLTVL.

In this sample, this clone turned up once. The V gene is TRBV7-2, the J gene TRBJ2-1; tentatively, D is TRBD1 (6 bases). The germline V and J ends were trimmed by 3 bases and 0 bases, with 6 bases remaining between them. Germline CDR1 is SGHTA and CDR2 is FQGNSA. This CDR3 has 14 amino acids. CDR3 in DNA: TGTGCCAGCAGCTTGGACAGCTCCTACAATGAGCAGTTCTTC. Translated, it gives CASSLDSSYNEQFF. The full variable domain, in which reference TRBV7-2 and TRBJ2-1 provide the parts outside the CDR3, is GAGVSQSPSNKVTEKGKDVELRCDPISGHTALYWYRQSLGQGLEFLIYFQGNSAPDKSGLPSDRFSAERTGGSVSTLTIQRTQQEDSAVYLCASSLDSSYNEQFFGPGTRLTVL.

V is TRBV7-2 and J is TRBJ1-2, with D possibly being TRBD1 (6 bases). Trimming took 6 bases from V and 7 from J, leaving 18 bases between them. The CDR3 is 14 amino acids. Germline CDR1 reads SGHTA; CDR2 reads FQGNSA. The CDR3 loop is CASSKDYRAGGYTF. The DNA of the CDR3 is TGTGCCAGCAGTAAAGATTACAGGGCGGGTGGCTACACCTTC.

The chain combines TRBV19 with TRBJ2-1, with D possibly matching TRBD2 (6 bases). Trimming pared 4 bases from V and 9 bases from J, leaving 25 bases between. There are 17 residues in the CDR3. Germline V gives CDR1 LNHDA, CDR2 SQIVND (reference sequence). The DNA for the CDR3 is TGTGCCAGTAGTAGATACGGGACTCCAAGCCTTCAAAGTGAGCAGTTCTTC. It encodes CASSRYGTPSLQSEQFF.

This clone was seen only a few times. The chain joins TRBV5-4 to TRBJ2-5; 9 positions agree with TRBD1. Germline CDR1 is SGHNT and CDR2 is YYREEE (reference sequence). J lost 3 bases, V lost 4 bases, and 10 bases had no gene match. The CDR3 consists of 16 residues. In nucleotides, the CDR3 is TGTGCCAGCAGCGTAACCGGGACAGGGAAAAAAGAGACCCAGTACTTC. It encodes CASSVTGTGKKETQYF.

V and J are TRBV5-1 and TRBJ2-5; the match to TRBD2 covers 9 bases. The J call may not be correct, given that the DNA end is closer to TRBJ2-7. The germline V gene encodes CDR1 SGHRS and CDR2 YFSETQ. This CDR3 is built from 17 residues. This chain's CDR3 is CASSPGGGRALIYEQYF. The CDR3 DNA reads TGCGCCAGCAGCCCGGGGGGCGGGAGGGCCTTAATTTACGAGCAGTACTTC.

The V call is TRBV30, the J call TRBJ1-1, with a possible D match to TRBD1 (5 bases). The germline gives CDR1 GTSNPN, CDR2 SVGIG (reference sequence). V lost 3 bases, J lost 1 base, and 9 bases lay in between. This CDR3 is built from 13 residues. This CDR3 is CAWSFGANTEAFF. The CDR3 nucleotides read TGTGCCTGGAGCTTTGGGGCGAACACTGAAGCTTTCTTT.

CDR3 amino acids: CASSSPTSGIDTQYF. CDR3 bases: TGTGCCAGCAGCTCCCCAACTAGCGGGATAGATACGCAGTATTTT. This chain links TRBV7-9 with TRBJ2-3; 10 positions match TRBD2. Trimming took 4 bases from V and 5 from J; bases not matched to a gene: 6. The CDR3 has 15 amino acids. Germline V CDR1 and CDR2: SEHNR, FQNEAQ (reference sequence).

This chain connects TRBV19 to TRBJ2-3; 14 positions agree with TRBD2. The CDR3 runs to 17 residues. CDR1 and CDR2 (germline): LNHDA, SQIVND (reference sequence). After removal of 2 bases from V and 4 bases from J, the junction contained 5 bases not matched to a gene. The CDR3 reads CASSIIGLAGGPDTQYF. CDR3 coding DNA: TGTGCCAGTAGTATAATCGGACTAGCGGGAGGTCCAGATACGCAGTATTTT. The variable domain in full, with the rest retrieved from reference TRBV19 and TRBJ2-3, is DGGITQSPKYLFRKEGQNVTLSCEQNLNHDAMYWYRQDPGQGLRLIYYSQIVNDFQKGDIAEGYSVSREKKESFPLTVTSAQKNPTAFYLCASSIIGLAGGPDTQYFGPGTRLTVL.

The sample holds a few counts of this clone. The rearrangement links TRBV6-5 to TRBJ1-1, with D possibly matching TRBD1 (6 bases). There are 14 residues in the CDR3. Trimming stripped 5 bases from V and 4 bases from J, with 14 bases between. Per the germline V gene, CDR1 is MNHEY and CDR2 is SVGAGI. CDR3 coding DNA: TGTGCCAGCAGTCCCAGAGGGGGGGGCACTGAAGCTTTCTTT. It codes for CASSPRGGGTEAFF.

This chain uses TRBV14 with TRBJ1-1, with 7 positions matching TRBD1. Germline V CDR1 and CDR2: SGHDN, FVKESK. J was trimmed by 4 bases and V by 1 base; bases with no gene match: 3. The CDR3 has 14 residues. The CDR3 nucleotides read TGTGCCAGCAGCCAAGTACAGGGGCCCACTGAAGCTTTCTTT. Amino acid sequence: CASSQVQGPTEAFF.

Of note for this clone: At one of its ends the junction is not consistent with the germline gene, which may arise from a read error. The chain combines TRBV2 with TRBJ2-6; tentatively, D is TRBD1 (5 bases). This CDR3 is 15 amino acids long. Germline loops: CDR1 SNHLY, CDR2 FYNNEI. The CDR3 spells CASSEHVSGANGLTF. The CDR3 bases are TGTGCCAGCAGTGAACATGTCTCTGGGGCCAACGGCCTGACTTTC.

V and J are TRBV5-7 and TRBJ2-7; tentative D call: TRBD2 (6 bases). TRBV5-7 counts as an open reading frame of uncertain function. V was pared by 4 bases and J by 6 bases, with 17 bases between. The CDR3 is made up of 14 amino acids. The CDR3 region has the DNA TGTGCCAGCAGCCGATCCGGGACTTTCTGCGAGCAGTACTTC. Residues: CASSRSGTFCEQYF.